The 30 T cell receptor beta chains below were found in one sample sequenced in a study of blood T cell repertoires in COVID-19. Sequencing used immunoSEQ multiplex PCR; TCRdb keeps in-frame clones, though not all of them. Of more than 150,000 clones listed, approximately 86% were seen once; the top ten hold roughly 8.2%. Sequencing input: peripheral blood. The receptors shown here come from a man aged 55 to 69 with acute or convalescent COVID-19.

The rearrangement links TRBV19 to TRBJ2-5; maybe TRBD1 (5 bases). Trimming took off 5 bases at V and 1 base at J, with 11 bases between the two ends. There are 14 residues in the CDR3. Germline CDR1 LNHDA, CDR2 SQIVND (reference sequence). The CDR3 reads CASSSQGSQETQYF. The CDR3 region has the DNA TGTGCCAGTAGTTCCCAGGGTTCCCAAGAGACCCAGTACTTC.

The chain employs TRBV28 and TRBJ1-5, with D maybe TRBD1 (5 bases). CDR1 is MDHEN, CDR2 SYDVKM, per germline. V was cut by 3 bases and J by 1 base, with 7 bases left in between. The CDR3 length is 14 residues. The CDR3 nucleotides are TGTGCCAGCAGTTTCCGACAGAGCAATCAGCCCCAGCATTTT. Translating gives CASSFRQSNQPQHF.

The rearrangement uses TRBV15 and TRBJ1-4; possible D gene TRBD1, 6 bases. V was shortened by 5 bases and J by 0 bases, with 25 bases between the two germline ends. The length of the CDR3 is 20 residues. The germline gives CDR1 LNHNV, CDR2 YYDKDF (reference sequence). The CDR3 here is CATSETPGRQGSATNEKLFF. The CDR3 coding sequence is TGTGCCACCAGCGAGACCCCGGGACGGCAGGGGAGTGCAACTAATGAAAAACTGTTTTTT.

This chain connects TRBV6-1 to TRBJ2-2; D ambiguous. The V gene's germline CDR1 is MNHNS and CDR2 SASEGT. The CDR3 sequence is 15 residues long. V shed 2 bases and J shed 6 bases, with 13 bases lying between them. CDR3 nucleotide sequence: TGTGCCAGCAGTGAAAGCCTCTCCCAGGCCGGGGAGCTGTTTTTT. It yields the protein CASSESLSQAGELFF.

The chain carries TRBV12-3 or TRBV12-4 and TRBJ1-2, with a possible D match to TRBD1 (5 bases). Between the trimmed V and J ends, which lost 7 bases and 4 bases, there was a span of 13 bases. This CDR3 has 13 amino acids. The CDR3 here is CASTIAQGYGYTF. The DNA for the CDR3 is TGTGCCAGCACCATCGCCCAGGGCTATGGCTACACCTTC.

The CDR3 sequence: CASSLAGAIYGYTF. Here the CDR3 DNA reads TGTGCCAGCAGTTTAGCAGGGGCCATCTATGGCTACACCTTC. The chain is built from TRBV6-5 and TRBJ1-2; maybe TRBD1 (6 bases). V was shortened by 4 bases and J by 4 bases, with 13 bases between the two germline ends. This CDR3 spans 14 amino acids. Germline-derived CDR1 and CDR2 are MNHEY and SVGAGI.

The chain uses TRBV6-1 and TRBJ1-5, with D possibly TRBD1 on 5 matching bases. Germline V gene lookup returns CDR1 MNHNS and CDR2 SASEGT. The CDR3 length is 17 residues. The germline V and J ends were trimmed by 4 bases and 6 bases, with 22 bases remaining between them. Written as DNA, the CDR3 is TGTGCCAGCAGTGTCGGGATCGACGCCCGGGGGGTTCAGCCCCAGCATTTT. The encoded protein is CASSVGIDARGVQPQHF.

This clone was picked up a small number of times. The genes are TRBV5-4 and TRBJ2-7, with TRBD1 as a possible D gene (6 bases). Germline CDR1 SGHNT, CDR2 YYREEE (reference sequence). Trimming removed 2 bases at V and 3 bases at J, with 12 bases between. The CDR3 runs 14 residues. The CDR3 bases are TGTGCCAGCAGCTTTGCGAAAGGGGGCTACGAGCAGTACTTC. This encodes CASSFAKGGYEQYF.

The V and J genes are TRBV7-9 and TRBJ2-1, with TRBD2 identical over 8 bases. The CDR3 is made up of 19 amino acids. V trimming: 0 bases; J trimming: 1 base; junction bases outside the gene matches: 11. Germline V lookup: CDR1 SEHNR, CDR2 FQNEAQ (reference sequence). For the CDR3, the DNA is TGTGCCAGCAGCTTAGCCTTAGGTGTGGCGGGAGGATCCTACAATGAGCAGTTCTTC. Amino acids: CASSLALGVAGGSYNEQFF.

CDR3 region: CASKGGQETQYF. The CDR3 DNA reads as TGTGCCAGCAAGGGAGGGCAGGAGACCCAGTACTTC. The V gene is TRBV6-6, the J gene TRBJ2-5; 7 bases match TRBD2. This CDR3 is built from 12 residues. V lost 7 bases, J lost 5 bases, and 4 bases stayed unmatched. Germline-derived CDR1 and CDR2 are MNHNY and SVGAGI (reference sequence).

The DNA for the CDR3 is TGTGCCAGCAGTGCCCTCTTCCCGAACAGGGCCTACTCTGGAAACACCATATATTTT. Protein product: CASSALFPNRAYSGNTIYF. The J gene is TRBJ1-3, the V gene TRBV6-1; possible D gene TRBD1, 6 bases. The ends were cut back, 4 bases at V and 0 bases at J, with 22 bases in the middle. Germline values: CDR1 MNHNS, CDR2 SASEGT. The CDR3 is 19 residues long.

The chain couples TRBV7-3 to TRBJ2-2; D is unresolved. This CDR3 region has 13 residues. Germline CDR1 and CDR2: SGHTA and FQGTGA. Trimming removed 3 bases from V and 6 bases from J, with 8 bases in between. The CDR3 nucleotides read TGTGCCAGCAGCTTCCTCTCGGCCGGGGAGCTGTTTTTT. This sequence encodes CASSFLSAGELFF.

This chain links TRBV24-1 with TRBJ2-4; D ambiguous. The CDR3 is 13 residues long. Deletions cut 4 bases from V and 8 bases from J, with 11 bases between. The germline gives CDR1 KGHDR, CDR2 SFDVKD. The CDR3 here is CATSDPTADIQYF. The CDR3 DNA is TGTGCCACCAGTGACCCGACTGCAGACATTCAGTACTTC.

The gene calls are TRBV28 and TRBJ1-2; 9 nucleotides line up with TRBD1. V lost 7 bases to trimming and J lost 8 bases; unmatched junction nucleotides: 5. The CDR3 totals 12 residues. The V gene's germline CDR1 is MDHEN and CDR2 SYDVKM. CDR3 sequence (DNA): TGTGCCAGCAACAACAGGGGGCACGGCTACACCTTC. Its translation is CASNNRGHGYTF.

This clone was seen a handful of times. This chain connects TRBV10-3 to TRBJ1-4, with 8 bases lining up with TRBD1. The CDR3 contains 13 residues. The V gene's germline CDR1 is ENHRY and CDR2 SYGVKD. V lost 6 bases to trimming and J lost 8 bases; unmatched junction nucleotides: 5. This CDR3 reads CAISDWDREKLFF. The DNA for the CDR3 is TGTGCCATCAGCGACTGGGACAGGGAAAAACTGTTTTTT.

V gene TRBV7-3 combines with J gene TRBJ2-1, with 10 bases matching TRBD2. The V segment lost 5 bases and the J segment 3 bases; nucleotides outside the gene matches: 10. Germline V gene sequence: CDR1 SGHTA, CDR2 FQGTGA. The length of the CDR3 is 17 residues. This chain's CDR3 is CASSPRPGTSDYNEQFF. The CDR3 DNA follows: TGTGCCAGCAGCCCCCGTCCCGGGACTAGCGACTACAATGAGCAGTTCTTC.

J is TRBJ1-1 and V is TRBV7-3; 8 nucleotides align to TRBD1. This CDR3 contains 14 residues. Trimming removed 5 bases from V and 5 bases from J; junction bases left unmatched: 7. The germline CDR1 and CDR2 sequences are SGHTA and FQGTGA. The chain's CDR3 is CASSAAGGRTEAFF. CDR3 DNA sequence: TGTGCCAGCAGCGCCGCAGGGGGCAGGACTGAAGCTTTCTTT.

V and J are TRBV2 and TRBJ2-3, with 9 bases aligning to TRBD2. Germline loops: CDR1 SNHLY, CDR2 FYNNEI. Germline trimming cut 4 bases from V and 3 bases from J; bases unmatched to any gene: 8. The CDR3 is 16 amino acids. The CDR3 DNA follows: TGTGCCAGCAGTGTAAGGGCGGGAGGGCTAACAGATACGCAGTATTTT. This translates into CASSVRAGGLTDTQYF.

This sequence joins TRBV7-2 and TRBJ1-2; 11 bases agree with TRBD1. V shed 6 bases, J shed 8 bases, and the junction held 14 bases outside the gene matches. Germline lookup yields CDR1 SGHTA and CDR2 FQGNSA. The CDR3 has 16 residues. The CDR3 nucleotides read TGTGCCAGCAGTTTTGCCCGGATTGGACAGGGGGCAGGCTACACCTTC. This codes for CASSFARIGQGAGYTF. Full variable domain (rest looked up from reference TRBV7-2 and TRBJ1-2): GAGVSQSPSNKVTEKGKDVELRCDPISGHTALYWYRQSLGQGLEFLIYFQGNSAPDKSGLPSDRFSAERTGGSVSTLTIQRTQQEDSAVYLCASSFARIGQGAGYTFGSGTRLTVV.

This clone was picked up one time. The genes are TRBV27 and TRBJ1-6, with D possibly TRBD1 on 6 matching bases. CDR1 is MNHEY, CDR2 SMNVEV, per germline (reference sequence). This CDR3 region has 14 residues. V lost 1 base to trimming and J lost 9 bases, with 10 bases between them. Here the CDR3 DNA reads TGTGCCAGCAGTTTATTGGGGGCTCGTTCACCCCTCCACTTT. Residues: CASSLLGARSPLHF.

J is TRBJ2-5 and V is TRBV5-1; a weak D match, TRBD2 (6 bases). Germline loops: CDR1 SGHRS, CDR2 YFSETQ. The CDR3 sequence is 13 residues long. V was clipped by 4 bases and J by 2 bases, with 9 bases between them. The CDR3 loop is CASSTGTQETQYF. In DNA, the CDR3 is TGCGCCAGCAGCACCGGGACTCAAGAGACCCAGTACTTC.

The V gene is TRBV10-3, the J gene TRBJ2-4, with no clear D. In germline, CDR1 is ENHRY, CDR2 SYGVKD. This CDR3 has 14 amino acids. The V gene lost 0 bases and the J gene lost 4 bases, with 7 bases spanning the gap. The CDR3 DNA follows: TGTGCCATCAGTGAGTCCGCTACGAAAAACATTCAGTACTTC. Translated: CAISESATKNIQYF.

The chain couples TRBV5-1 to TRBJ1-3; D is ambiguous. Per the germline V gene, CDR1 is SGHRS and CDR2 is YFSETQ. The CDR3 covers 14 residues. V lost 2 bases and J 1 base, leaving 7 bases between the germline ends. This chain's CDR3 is CASSFDGSGNTIYF. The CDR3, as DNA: TGCGCCAGCAGCTTCGACGGGTCTGGAAACACCATATATTTT.

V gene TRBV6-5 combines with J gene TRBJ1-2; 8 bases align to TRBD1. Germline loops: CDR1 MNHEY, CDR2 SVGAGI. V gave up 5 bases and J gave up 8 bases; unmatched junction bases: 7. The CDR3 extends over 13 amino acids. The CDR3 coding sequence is TGTGCCAGCAGTCCCGGACAGGGTCGGGGCTACACCTTC. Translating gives CASSPGQGRGYTF.

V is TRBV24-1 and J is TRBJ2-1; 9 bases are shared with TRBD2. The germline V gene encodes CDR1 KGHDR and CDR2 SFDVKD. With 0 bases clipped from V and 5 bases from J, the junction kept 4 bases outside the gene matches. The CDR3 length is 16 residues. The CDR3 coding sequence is TGTGCCACCAGTGATTTGGGTAGCGGGAGTGACAATGAGCAGTTCTTC. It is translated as CATSDLGSGSDNEQFF.

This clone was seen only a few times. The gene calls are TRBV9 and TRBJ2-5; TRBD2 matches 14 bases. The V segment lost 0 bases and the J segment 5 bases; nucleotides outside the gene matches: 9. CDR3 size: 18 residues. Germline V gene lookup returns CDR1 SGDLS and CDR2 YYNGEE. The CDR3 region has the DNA TGTGCCAGCAGCGTAGGGACTAGCGGGAGGAGAATTGGGGAGACCCAGTACTTC. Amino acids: CASSVGTSGRRIGETQYF.

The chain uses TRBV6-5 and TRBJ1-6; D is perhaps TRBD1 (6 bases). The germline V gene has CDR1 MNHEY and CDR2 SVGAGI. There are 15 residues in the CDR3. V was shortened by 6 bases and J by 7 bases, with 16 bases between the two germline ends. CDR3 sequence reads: CASRAPGGANSPLHF. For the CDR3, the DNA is TGTGCCAGCAGAGCCCCGGGGGGCGCGAATTCACCCCTCCACTTT.

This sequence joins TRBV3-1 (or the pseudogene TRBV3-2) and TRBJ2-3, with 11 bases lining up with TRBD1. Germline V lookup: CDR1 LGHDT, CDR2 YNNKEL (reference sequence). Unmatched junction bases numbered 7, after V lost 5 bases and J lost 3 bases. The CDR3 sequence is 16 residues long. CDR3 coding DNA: TGTGCCAGCAGCAACTCCGGGACAGGGGGGACAGATACGCAGTATTTT. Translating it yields CASSNSGTGGTDTQYF.

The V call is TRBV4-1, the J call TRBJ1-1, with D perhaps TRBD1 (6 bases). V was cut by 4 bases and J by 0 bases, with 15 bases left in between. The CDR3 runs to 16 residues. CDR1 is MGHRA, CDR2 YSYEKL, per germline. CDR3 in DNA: TGCGCCAGCAGCCCCAAGAGAGGACAGTTGAACACTGAAGCTTTCTTT. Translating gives CASSPKRGQLNTEAFF.

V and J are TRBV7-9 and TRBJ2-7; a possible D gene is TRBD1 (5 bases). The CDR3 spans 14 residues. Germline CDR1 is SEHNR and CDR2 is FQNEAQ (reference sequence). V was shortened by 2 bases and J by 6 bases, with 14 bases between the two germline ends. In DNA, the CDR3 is TGTGCCAGCAGCTTATTCCAGGGTAGGGGCGAGCAGTACTTC. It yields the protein CASSLFQGRGEQYF.